The 16 T cell receptor beta chains below were found in one sample sequenced in a study of beta chain features in type 1 diabetes. Overall study results and limits: Shortening that was moderate but significant affected the TCRB CDR3s of Type 1 diabetes patients in all four CD4+ subsets.

Isolated RNA was reverse transcribed in full, so expressed TCRB transcripts were sequenced. Measured with immunoSEQ multiplex PCR; TCRdb has only the in-frame clones, and not every one. Counted here are nearly 350,000 clones, around 9.7% occurring once; the ten biggest clones make up about 1%. Antigens of these TCRs are unknown. Material for sequencing was central memory CD4+ T cells from blood. These receptors were collected from a man aged 25-45 years with type 1 diabetes.

The chain combines TRBV10-3 with TRBJ2-1, with 11 bases identical to TRBD1. V lost 5 bases to trimming and J lost 6 bases; unmatched junction nucleotides: 9. Germline V gives CDR1 ENHRY, CDR2 SYGVKD. There are 16 residues in the CDR3. The CDR3 here is CAISPTSGTGGNEQFF. CDR3 DNA: TGTGCCATCAGTCCGACCAGCGGGACAGGGGGCAATGAGCAGTTCTTC.

This clone appeared many times. The chain recombines TRBV5-4 with TRBJ2-3; 8 bases agree with TRBD1. The J segment lost 3 bases and the V segment lost 3 bases, leaving 9 bases of the junction unmatched. The CDR3 runs 16 residues. CDR1 and CDR2 (germline): SGHNT, YYREEE (reference sequence). CDR3 in amino acids: CASSSGAGGATDTQYF. DNA for the CDR3: TGTGCCAGCAGCTCTGGAGCAGGGGGCGCGACAGATACGCAGTATTTT.

In this sample, this clone turned up a few times. The chain has TRBV9 and TRBJ2-3, with D possibly matching TRBD1 (6 bases). Looked up from germline, CDR1 is SGDLS and CDR2 is YYNGEE. This CDR3 contains 15 residues. The V gene lost 3 bases and the J gene lost 2 bases, with 13 bases spanning the gap. CDR3 residues: CASSGGHLFTDTQYF. In DNA, the CDR3 is TGTGCCAGCAGCGGGGGACACCTTTTCACAGATACGCAGTATTTT.

This clone was counted only a few times. The chain links TRBV2 to TRBJ1-2; TRBD1 agrees at 9 bases. The junction had 6 bases not matched to a gene; V was cut back by 6 bases and J by 7 bases. Germline values: CDR1 SNHLY, CDR2 FYNNEI. The CDR3 extends over 13 amino acids. The CDR3 coding sequence is TGTGCCAGCAGCGAAACAGGGGGCCCTGGCTACACCTTC. Translation: CASSETGGPGYTF.

This clone was seen a handful of times. The chain combines TRBV6-5 with TRBJ2-7; possible D gene TRBD1, 6 bases. Germline V gene lookup returns CDR1 MNHEY and CDR2 SVGAGI. This CDR3 contains 13 residues. V lost 6 bases to trimming and J lost 4 bases, with 13 bases between them. DNA of the CDR3: TGTGCCAGCAGCCGGGACAAGGGGTACGAGCAGTACTTC. It specifies CASSRDKGYEQYF.

This clone occurred a few times. This chain connects TRBV19 to TRBJ2-3, with 8 bases lining up with TRBD1. Germline V gene data show CDR1 as LNHDA and CDR2 as SQIVND (reference sequence). This CDR3 is built from 17 residues. V was pared by 5 bases and J by 0 bases, with 10 bases of the junction left unmatched. CDR3 in amino acids: CASSGSWTGSSTDTQYF. The CDR3 DNA is TGTGCCAGTAGTGGATCGTGGACAGGGTCTAGCACAGATACGCAGTATTTT. Drawing the rest from reference TRBV19 and TRBJ2-3, the complete variable domain is DGGITQSPKYLFRKEGQNVTLSCEQNLNHDAMYWYRQDPGQGLRLIYYSQIVNDFQKGDIAEGYSVSREKKESFPLTVTSAQKNPTAFYLCASSGSWTGSSTDTQYFGPGTRLTVL.

This clone was found a few times. As DNA, the CDR3 is TGCGCCAGCAGCCAAGAGCTACGGGGGACTGAAGCTTTCTTT. Protein product: CASSQELRGTEAFF. The chain has TRBV4-3 and TRBJ1-1; D perhaps matches TRBD1 (5 bases). In germline, CDR1 is LGHNA, CDR2 YSLEER. CDR3 length equals 14 residues. V was pared by 0 bases and J by 5 bases, with 10 bases between.

This clone has a handful of counts. This chain links TRBV7-2 with TRBJ2-3; D ambiguous. The CDR3 covers 11 residues. Germline V lookup: CDR1 SGHTA, CDR2 FQGNSA. The ends were cut back, 6 bases at V and 6 bases at J, with 7 bases in the middle. Written as DNA, the CDR3 is TGTGCCAGCAGGCAGGTTGATACGCAGTATTTT. Translated, it gives CASRQVDTQYF.

V and J are TRBV30 and TRBJ2-7; 8 bases agree with TRBD2. Trimming cost V 1 base and J 5 bases; bases outside gene matches: 4. From germline, CDR1 is GTSNPN and CDR2 SVGIG (reference sequence). The CDR3 consists of 13 residues. The CDR3 is CAWSEGLVDEQYF. Written as DNA, the CDR3 is TGTGCCTGGAGTGAGGGACTAGTTGACGAGCAGTACTTC.

This chain links TRBV19 with TRBJ2-5; D unresolved. Deletions cut 4 bases from V and 4 bases from J, with 7 bases between. This CDR3 spans 12 amino acids. Germline V gene lookup returns CDR1 LNHDA and CDR2 SQIVND (reference sequence). CDR3 loop: CASSKPGETQYF. Written as DNA, the CDR3 is TGTGCCAGTAGTAAACCTGGAGAGACCCAGTACTTC.

With respect to this clone: Other nucleotide sequences in the sample specify the same CDR3. The V call is TRBV7-9, the J call TRBJ1-1; TRBD1 is a possible D gene (5 bases). CDR3 length: 12 residues. Trimming stripped 2 bases from V and 5 bases from J, with 6 bases between. The germline gives CDR1 SEHNR, CDR2 FQNEAQ (reference sequence). The CDR3 is CASSLKGTEAFF. The CDR3 DNA is TGTGCCAGCAGCTTAAAGGGGACTGAAGCTTTCTTT. Full variable domain (outside the CDR3, taken from reference TRBV7-9 and TRBJ1-1): DTGVSQNPRHKITKRGQNVTFRCDPISEHNRLYWYRQTLGQGPEFLTYFQNEAQLEKSRLLSDRFSAERPKGSFSTLEIQRTEQGDSAMYLCASSLKGTEAFFGQGTRLTVV.

The V and J genes are TRBV5-1 and TRBJ2-1; D may be TRBD1 or TRBD2 (5 bases each). The V and J ends lost 4 bases and 9 bases respectively, with 11 bases between them. Germline V gives CDR1 SGHRS, CDR2 YFSETQ. This CDR3 has 12 amino acids. For the CDR3, the DNA is TGCGCCAGCAGCATTGGGACGGGTGAGCAGTTCTTC. Its translation: CASSIGTGEQFF.

This clone has only a few counts. The V call is TRBV2, the J call TRBJ2-1, with a tentative D call TRBD2 (6 bases). This CDR3 spans 15 amino acids. Germline CDR1 SNHLY, CDR2 FYNNEI. The V end was cut by 3 bases, the J end by 7 bases, with 16 bases between. CDR3 sequence: CASSDRRGIDNEQFF. DNA for the CDR3: TGTGCCAGCAGTGATAGGAGGGGAATTGATAATGAGCAGTTCTTC. The entire variable domain, with the rest obtained from reference TRBV2 and TRBJ2-1, is as follows: EPEVTQTPSHQVTQMGQEVILRCVPISNHLYFYWYRQILGQKVEFLVSFYNNEISEKSEIFDDQFSVERPDGSNFTLKIRSTKLEDSAMYFCASSDRRGIDNEQFFGPGTRLTVL.

This clone was recorded a few times. The chain carries TRBV27 and TRBJ2-4; no firm D call. The CDR3 length is 19 residues. Between the trimmed V and J ends, which lost 6 bases and 0 bases, there was a span of 24 bases. Germline V gene lookup returns CDR1 MNHEY and CDR2 SMNVEV (reference sequence). As DNA, the CDR3 is TGTGCCAGCAGGTCAGCTAACAAACAACAGAGTATAGCCAAAAACATTCAGTACTTC. This encodes CASRSANKQQSIAKNIQYF.

In its sample, this clone was seen a few times. J is TRBJ1-5 and V is TRBV4-3, with 7 bases matching TRBD1. This CDR3 is built from 15 residues. Germline loops: CDR1 LGHNA, CDR2 YSLEER. V lost 0 bases and J lost 6; bases outside the gene matches: 5. The CDR3 nucleotides are TGCGCCAGCAGCCAAGAGACAGGGCGAGGTCAGCCCCAGCATTTT. Translation: CASSQETGRGQPQHF.

This clone has only a few counts. V usage is TRBV28 and J usage is TRBJ1-2; the match to TRBD1 covers 10 bases. There are 15 residues in the CDR3. Germline V lookup: CDR1 MDHEN, CDR2 SYDVKM. V was clipped by 4 bases and J by 8 bases; unmatched bases: 10. For the CDR3, the DNA is TGTGCCAGCAGTTATAACTCGGGACAGGGGACCGGCTACACCTTC. Amino acid sequence: CASSYNSGQGTGYTF.